This T cell receptor (beta chain) was documented in a study of blood T cell repertoires in COVID-19. Study-level background: Researchers got acute and convalescent COVID-19 samples from the United States, Italy and Spain.

There are a few counts of this clone. This table comes from immunoSEQ multiplex PCR, and its TCRdb copy is limited to in-frame clones, with some not included. The sample has hundreds of thousands of clones; 85% to 90% are singletons. CDR3 size: 10 residues. The germline V gene encodes CDR1 SNHLY and CDR2 FYNNEI. Trimming left V 6 bases short and J 12 bases short, with 9 bases between. The chain carries TRBV2 and TRBJ2-1; weak D call: TRBD1 (6 bases). The sequencing sample was made of PBMCs or T cells enriched from blood (not recorded which). The sequence was obtained from a woman aged 60-75 years in a cohort exposed to, infected with or recovered from COVID-19 (not recorded which). This CDR3 is CASRGALQFF. CDR3 DNA sequence: TGTGCCAGCAGGGGGGCCTTGCAGTTCTTC.